The 23 T cell receptor beta chains reported below all come from one sample, sequenced in a study of prognosis after radiotherapy for stage I lung cancer. Amplification of TCR beta CDR3 from genomic DNA used two-round multiplex PCR. During first-round PCR, primers specific to each TRBV and TRBJ gene were used. TCRdb re-derived calls from the multiplex PCR reads in MiXCR, one entry per CDR3 protein. The sample consists of approximately 30,000 distinct CDR3 sequences, about 30% of them appearing once. The input for sequencing was PBMCs, taken before or after stereotactic body radiation therapy (not recorded which). The source is a donor of 50 years or more with non-small cell lung cancer.

This clonotype appeared many times. V and J are TRBV4-1 and TRBJ2-3; D call uncertain. Germline V CDR1 and CDR2: MGHRA, YSYEKL. This CDR3 has 13 amino acids. V gave up 1 base and J gave up 6 bases, with 8 bases separating them. The CDR3 nucleotides read TGCGCCAGCAGCCAAGTGGATTCCGATACGCAGTATTTT. It yields the protein CASSQVDSDTQYF.

Many counts were recorded for this clonotype. The V call is TRBV12-5, the J call TRBJ2-2; 10 bases map to TRBD2. Germline V lookup: CDR1 LGHNT, CDR2 FRNRAP. Trimming removed 5 bases from V and 7 bases from J; junction bases left unmatched: 16. The length of the CDR3 is 18 residues. The CDR3 loop reads CASGPGGGLAGVDGELFF. The CDR3 nucleotides are TGTGCTAGTGGTCCCGGGGGAGGTCTAGCGGGAGTCGACGGGGAGCTGTTTTTT.

A remark on this clonotype: This probably arose from a read error, given a far larger clone one base away. CDR3: CVSTHLETSGVLGDEQFF. In DNA, the CDR3 is TGTGTCAGCACCCACCTCGAGACTAGCGGGGTCCTTGGAGATGAGCAGTTCTTC. This rearrangement joins TRBV6-4 to TRBJ2-1, with 11 bases lining up with TRBD2. CDR1 MRHNA and CDR2 SNTAGT come from the germline V gene. The CDR3 runs 18 residues.

Notes on this clonotype: This could be a read error, since a much larger clone is one nucleotide away. This chain links TRBV7-9 with TRBJ2-3; D gene ambiguous. V was trimmed by 10 bases and J by 6 bases, leaving 8 bases between them. This CDR3 region has 10 residues. CDR1 SEHNR and CDR2 FQNEAQ come from the germline V gene (reference sequence). CDR3 protein: CAIERDTQYF. DNA for the CDR3: TGTGCCATCGAGAGGGATACGCAGTATTTT.

This clonotype has ten or more counts. This chain joins TRBV14 and TRBJ2-1; D is uncertain. The CDR3 spans 14 residues. V dropped 4 bases and J dropped 6 bases, with 13 bases sitting between them. Germline assignment: CDR1 SGHDN and CDR2 FVKESK. CDR3 in amino acids: CASSLPGPFNEQFF. The DNA for the CDR3 is TGTGCCAGCAGCCTCCCGGGTCCTTTCAATGAGCAGTTCTTC.

As for this clonotype: The junction departs from the called germline gene at one end, perhaps through a read error. The chain combines TRBV7-3 with TRBJ2-2; D unclear. The germline CDR1 and CDR2 sequences are SGHTA and FQGTGA. The CDR3 is 13 amino acids. CDR3 sequence: CAISPPEAGQLFF. The CDR3 DNA follows: TGTGCCATCAGTCCTCCTGAAGCCGGGCAGCTGTTTTTT.

By sample share, this clonotype is medium-sized (0.01 to 0.1%). This chain joins TRBV2 and TRBJ2-2; 10 positions match TRBD1. Trimming at V came to 4 bases and at J to 4 bases, leaving 3 bases not matched to a gene. This CDR3 is built from 15 residues. CDR1 is SNHLY, CDR2 FYNNEI, per germline. CDR3 bases: TGTGCCAGCAGTGGACAGGGGGCTTTCACCGGGGAGCTGTTTTTT. It translates to CASSGQGAFTGELFF.

J is TRBJ2-3 and V is TRBV12-3 or TRBV12-4; D unresolved. CDR3 size: 14 residues. The V end lost 6 bases, the J end lost 3 bases, and 13 bases lay between the germline ends. CDR3 nucleotide sequence: TGTGCCAGCAGGGACGGTACTTTTACAGATACGCAGTATTTT. It specifies CASRDGTFTDTQYF.

The J gene is TRBJ1-5, the V gene TRBV6-2 or TRBV6-3; D unclear. CDR1 and CDR2 from the germline V gene are MNHEY and SVGEGT. The CDR3 spans 17 residues. The ends were cut back, 2 bases at V and 4 bases at J, with 18 bases in the middle. Here the CDR3 DNA reads TGTGCCAGCAGTTACCAGGCTCACCCGGCCCTAAATCAGCCCCAGCATTTT. This sequence encodes CASSYQAHPALNQPQHF.

This clonotype was seen many times. The chain combines TRBV6-1 with TRBJ2-7; 9 bases are a match to TRBD2. The CDR3 totals 15 residues. Germline V gene data show CDR1 as MNHNS and CDR2 as SASEGT. Unmatched junction bases numbered 7, after V lost 5 bases and J lost 2 bases. The CDR3 here is CASSRTSGSTYEQYF. The DNA of the CDR3 is TGTGCCAGCAGTCGAACTAGCGGGTCTACCTACGAGCAGTACTTC.

By sample fraction, this clonotype is medium-sized. The chain joins TRBV2 to TRBJ1-2; TRBD1 aligns across 11 bases. Germline lookup yields CDR1 SNHLY and CDR2 FYNNEI. Germline trimming cut 8 bases from V and 4 bases from J; bases unmatched to any gene: 9. The CDR3 is 15 amino acids. CDR3 protein: CASPGRGTGGYGYTF. The CDR3 DNA reads TGTGCCAGCCCCGGTAGGGGGACAGGGGGCTATGGCTACACCTTC.

In this sample, this clonotype turned up many times. The chain combines TRBV7-2 with TRBJ2-3; no clear D gene. CDR1 and CDR2 (germline): SGHTA, FQGNSA. The CDR3 is made up of 13 amino acids. The V end lost 4 bases, the J end lost 8 bases, and 13 bases lay between the germline ends. CDR3 sequence (DNA): TGTGCCAGCAGCTCTCAGCCTATCCCTACGCAGTATTTT. Translation gives CASSSQPIPTQYF.

This clonotype was observed at least ten times. The chain employs TRBV5-1 and TRBJ2-7; 10 bases fit TRBD2. The CDR3 has 16 residues. Per germline, CDR1 SGHRS and CDR2 YFSETQ. V gave up 0 bases and J gave up 2 bases; unmatched junction bases: 5. In DNA, the CDR3 is TGCGCCAGCAGCTTGGAAGCTAGCGGGGGCCCCTACGAGCAGTACTTC. Amino acid sequence: CASSLEASGGPYEQYF.

About this clonotype itself: This could be a read error, since a much larger clone is one nucleotide away. The chain joins TRBV7-2 to TRBJ2-6, with D possibly TRBD1 on 5 matching bases. The CDR3 consists of 15 residues. Germline assignment: CDR1 SGHTA and CDR2 FQGNSA. The CDR3 sequence is CASSFQGSGANVLAF. The CDR3 DNA follows: TGTGCCAGCAGCTTTCAGGGTTCTGGGGCCAACGTCCTGGCTTTC.

On this clonotype: This sequence is one base from a far larger clone and is likely a read error. The chain recombines TRBV6-9 with TRBJ1-1; D gene ambiguous. Germline-derived CDR1 and CDR2 are MNHGY and SVAAGI. The CDR3 covers 14 residues. Deletions cut 2 bases from V and 3 bases from J, with 10 bases between. CDR3 loop: CASSYRHLDTEAFF. CDR3 nucleotide sequence: TGTGCCAGCAGTTATAGACATTTGGACACTGAAGCTTTCTTT.

This clonotype showed up many times. This rearrangement joins TRBV19 to TRBJ1-2; D perhaps matches TRBD1 (5 bases). The germline V and J ends were trimmed by 1 base and 4 bases, with 16 bases remaining between them. Germline V lookup: CDR1 LNHDA, CDR2 SQIVND (reference sequence). The CDR3 has 16 amino acids. CDR3 DNA sequence: TGTGCCAGTAGTATAGGCACCCCAGGAAGGGGCTATGGCTACACCTTC. This codes for CASSIGTPGRGYGYTF.

This clonotype was observed a single time. This chain links TRBV27 with TRBJ2-2; D tentatively reads TRBD1 or TRBD2 (5 bases each). Between the trimmed V and J ends, which lost 0 bases and 6 bases, there was a span of 11 bases. The CDR3 length is 15 residues. Germline-derived CDR1 and CDR2 are MNHEY and SMNVEV (reference sequence). CDR3 amino acids: CASSLSGVFAGELFF. In nucleotides, the CDR3 is TGTGCCAGCAGTTTATCGGGGGTTTTCGCCGGGGAGCTGTTTTTT.

This clonotype was seen repeatedly, ten times or more. The chain links TRBV7-9 to TRBJ1-1; D unresolved. The CDR3 totals 11 residues. Germline CDR1 SEHNR, CDR2 FQNEAQ (reference sequence). Between the trimmed V and J ends, which lost 1 base and 11 bases, there was a span of 8 bases. The CDR3 region is CASSLERVAFF. CDR3 coding DNA: TGTGCCAGCAGCTTAGAGAGGGTTGCTTTCTTT.

As for this clonotype: A far larger clone is one nucleotide away, so this likely arose from a read error. V usage is TRBV6-2 or TRBV6-3 and J usage is TRBJ2-5; 9 nucleotides align to TRBD2. Per the germline V gene, CDR1 is MNHEY and CDR2 is SVGEGT. This CDR3 is built from 15 residues. The CDR3 reads CASSRLADLYNEHFF. CDR3 coding DNA: TGTGCCAGCAGTCGACTAGCGGACCTATACAATGAGCATTTCTTC.

This clonotype has a count of ten or more. This rearrangement joins TRBV29-1 to TRBJ2-1; D is unclear. CDR3 length equals 13 residues. Deletions cut 7 bases from V and 10 bases from J, with 20 bases between. Germline CDR1 is SQVTM and CDR2 is ANQGSEA. DNA for the CDR3: TGCAGCGCCTCGGCACACAGTGGCGAGGAGCAGTTCTTC. It yields the protein CSASAHSGEEQFF.

The V gene is TRBV15, the J gene TRBJ2-2; D gene unclear. CDR3 length equals 14 residues. CDR1 is LNHNV and CDR2 is YYDKDF in the germline V gene (reference sequence). Trimming removed 3 bases at V and 4 bases at J, with 9 bases between. CDR3 sequence reads: CATSSLDSTGELFF. CDR3 nucleotide sequence: TGTGCCACCAGCAGTCTGGATTCCACCGGGGAGCTGTTTTTT.

This clonotype was observed many times. The gene calls are TRBV12-3 or TRBV12-4 and TRBJ1-2; the D gene is possibly TRBD1 (6 bases). V was clipped by 6 bases and J by 7 bases, with 24 bases between them. CDR3 length: 16 residues. This CDR3 is CASSGLAAAGGGGYTF. CDR3 nucleotides: TGTGCCAGCAGCGGCCTAGCGGCCGCGGGGGGCGGTGGCTACACCTTC.

The chain carries TRBV9 and TRBJ2-4; 9 nucleotides match TRBD1. Germline V gene lookup returns CDR1 SGDLS and CDR2 YYNGEE. The CDR3 loop spans 14 amino acids. The V gene end was trimmed by 3 bases and the J gene end by 9 bases; junction bases not matched to a gene: 7. CDR3 protein: CASSGLDRGGIQYF. The CDR3 DNA reads as TGTGCCAGCAGCGGACTGGACAGGGGAGGCATTCAGTACTTC.